The 10 T cell receptor beta chains reported below all come from one sample, sequenced in a study of blood T cell repertoires in COVID-19. Here immunoSEQ multiplex PCR was the method, and the copy in TCRdb shows in-frame clones only, minus some. The sample records 240,000 or so clones, roughly 86% being singletons. The sample consisted of peripheral blood. These receptors were collected from a woman aged 30 to 39 who had recovered from COVID-19.

This rearrangement joins TRBV7-5 to TRBJ2-1; the D call in the table, TRBD2, was not verified against the DNA. TRBV7-5 is shown as a pseudogene. The CDR3 is 12 amino acids. In nucleotides, the CDR3 is TGTGTCAGAAGCCTCCCGGGGGATGAGCAGTTCTTC. It translates to CVRSLPGDEQFF.

The V and J genes are TRBV5-4 and TRBJ1-2; maybe TRBD1 (6 bases). The CDR3 covers 16 residues. Trimming shortened V by 4 bases and J by 4 bases, and 20 bases separated the two germline ends. From germline, CDR1 is SGHNT and CDR2 YYREEE (reference sequence). The CDR3 here is CASSQPTGMYGYGYTF. CDR3 sequence (DNA): TGTGCCAGCAGCCAACCAACAGGGATGTACGGCTATGGCTACACCTTC. The complete variable domain, with remaining parts taken from reference TRBV5-4 and TRBJ1-2, reads ETGVTQSPTHLIKTRGQQVTLRCSSQSGHNTVSWYQQALGQGPQFIFQYYREEENGRGNFPPRFSGLQFPNYSSELNVNALELDDSALYLCASSQPTGMYGYGYTFGSGTRLTVV.

V gene TRBV14 combines with J gene TRBJ2-7; TRBD2 matches at 7 bases. Per germline, CDR1 SGHDN and CDR2 FVKESK. The CDR3 extends over 18 amino acids. Trimming cost V 1 base and J 3 bases; bases outside gene matches: 15. DNA of the CDR3: TGTGCCAGCAGCCAAGGGCGAAGGGGCATGAGGGAGGGCTACGAGCAGTACTTC. Encoded protein: CASSQGRRGMREGYEQYF. The variable domain in full, completed from reference TRBV14 and TRBJ2-7, reads EAGVTQFPSHSVIEKGQTVTLRCDPISGHDNLYWYRRVMGKEIKFLLHFVKESKQDESGMPNNRFLAERTGGTYSTLKVQPAELEDSGVYFCASSQGRRGMREGYEQYFGPGTRLTVT.

The V call is TRBV27, the J call TRBJ1-1, with TRBD1 as a possible D gene (5 bases). This CDR3 has 13 residues. The germline V gene encodes CDR1 MNHEY and CDR2 SMNVEV (reference sequence). V lost 5 bases and J lost 4, with 11 bases in between. DNA for the CDR3: TGTGCCAGCAGTCCCCTGGGGGGCACTGAAGCTTTCTTT. Translated: CASSPLGGTEAFF.

The chain employs TRBV10-3 and TRBJ1-2; 7 positions match TRBD1. The ends lost 5 bases at V and 8 bases at J; junction bases unmatched: 5. This CDR3 comprises 12 residues. CDR1 is ENHRY and CDR2 is SYGVKD in the germline V gene. The CDR3 bases are TGTGCCATCAGTTACCAGGGGGGCGGCTACACCTTC. Its translation: CAISYQGGGYTF.

V is TRBV19 and J is TRBJ1-1; 8 bases fit TRBD1. This CDR3 is built from 17 residues. The germline V gene encodes CDR1 LNHDA and CDR2 SQIVND (reference sequence). The V gene end was trimmed by 1 base and the J gene end by 3 bases; junction bases not matched to a gene: 10. The CDR3 region is CASSIGGGQVLDTEAFF. The CDR3 DNA reads TGTGCCAGTAGTATAGGGGGGGGACAGGTTTTGGACACTGAAGCTTTCTTT.

This rearrangement joins TRBV6-5 to TRBJ1-2; D is unclear. Germline V gene sequence: CDR1 MNHEY, CDR2 SVGAGI. The CDR3 contains 14 residues. The V and J ends lost 6 bases and 1 base respectively, with 12 bases between them. DNA for the CDR3: TGTGCCAGCAGGCCCACGGGGTTTAACTATGGCTACACCTTC. Translation gives CASRPTGFNYGYTF.

The chain carries TRBV18 and TRBJ2-7, with 8 bases matching TRBD2. Germline CDR1 reads KGHSH; CDR2 reads LQKENI. Trimming took 1 base from V and 4 from J; bases not matched to a gene: 3. This CDR3 comprises 14 residues. CDR3 protein: CASSPLPGGYEQYF. CDR3 coding DNA: TGTGCCAGCTCACCACTCCCGGGGGGGTACGAGCAGTACTTC.

The genes are TRBV7-9 and TRBJ2-1; the match to TRBD1 covers 7 bases. CDR3 length equals 14 residues. V gave up 5 bases and J gave up 1 base; unmatched junction bases: 2. Per germline, CDR1 SEHNR and CDR2 FQNEAQ (reference sequence). CDR3 coding DNA: TGTGCCAGCAGCGGGACAGCATCCTACAATGAGCAGTTCTTC. Translated, it gives CASSGTASYNEQFF.

The chain carries TRBV19 and TRBJ2-2; 15 nucleotides agree with TRBD2. Germline-derived CDR1 and CDR2 are LNHDA and SQIVND (reference sequence). The ends lost 10 bases at V and 1 base at J; junction bases unmatched: 7. CDR3 size: 17 residues. The CDR3 spells CATGLAGGLWNTGELFF. The CDR3 DNA follows: TGTGCCACTGGACTAGCGGGGGGGCTTTGGAACACCGGGGAGCTGTTTTTT. The full variable domain, rest sourced from reference TRBV19 and TRBJ2-2, is DGGITQSPKYLFRKEGQNVTLSCEQNLNHDAMYWYRQDPGQGLRLIYYSQIVNDFQKGDIAEGYSVSREKKESFPLTVTSAQKNPTAFYLCATGLAGGLWNTGELFFGEGSRLTVL.